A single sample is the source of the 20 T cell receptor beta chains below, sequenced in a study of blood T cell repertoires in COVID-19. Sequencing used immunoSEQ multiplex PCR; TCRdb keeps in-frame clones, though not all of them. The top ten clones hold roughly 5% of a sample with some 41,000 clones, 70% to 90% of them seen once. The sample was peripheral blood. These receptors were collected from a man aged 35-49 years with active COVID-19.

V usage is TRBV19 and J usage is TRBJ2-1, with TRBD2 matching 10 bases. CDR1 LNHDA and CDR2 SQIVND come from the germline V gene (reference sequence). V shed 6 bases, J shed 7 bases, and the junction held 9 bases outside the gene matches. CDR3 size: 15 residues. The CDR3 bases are TGTGCCAGTAGGGAACTAGCGGGACGGGGAAATGAGCAGTTCTTC. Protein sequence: CASRELAGRGNEQFF.

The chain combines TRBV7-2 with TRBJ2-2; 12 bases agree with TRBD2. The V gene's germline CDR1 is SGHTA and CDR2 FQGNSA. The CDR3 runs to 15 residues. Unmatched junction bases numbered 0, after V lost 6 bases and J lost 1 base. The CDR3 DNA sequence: TGTGCCAGCAGACTAGCGGGAGGGAACACCGGGGAGCTGTTTTTT. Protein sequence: CASRLAGGNTGELFF.

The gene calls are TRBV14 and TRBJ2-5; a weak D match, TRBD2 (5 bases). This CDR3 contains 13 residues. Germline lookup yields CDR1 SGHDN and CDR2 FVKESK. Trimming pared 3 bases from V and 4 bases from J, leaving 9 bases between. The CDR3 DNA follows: TGTGCCAGCAGCCACCTAGGAGGAGAGACCCAGTACTTC. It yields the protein CASSHLGGETQYF. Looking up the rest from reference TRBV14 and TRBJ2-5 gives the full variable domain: EAGVTQFPSHSVIEKGQTVTLRCDPISGHDNLYWYRRVMGKEIKFLLHFVKESKQDESGMPNNRFLAERTGGTYSTLKVQPAELEDSGVYFCASSHLGGETQYFGPGTRLLVL.

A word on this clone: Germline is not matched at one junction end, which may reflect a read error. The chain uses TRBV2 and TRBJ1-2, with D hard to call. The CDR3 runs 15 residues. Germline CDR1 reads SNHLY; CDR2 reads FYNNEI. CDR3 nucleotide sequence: TGTGCCAGCAGGGAAGATCCAGGACTTATGTATGGCTACACCTTC. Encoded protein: CASREDPGLMYGYTF.

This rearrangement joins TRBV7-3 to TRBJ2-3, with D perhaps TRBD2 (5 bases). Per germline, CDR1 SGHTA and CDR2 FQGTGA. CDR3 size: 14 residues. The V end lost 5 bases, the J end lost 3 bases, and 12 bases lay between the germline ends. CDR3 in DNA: TGTGCCAGCAGCCCGGGGTTAGGGACAGATACGCAGTATTTT. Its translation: CASSPGLGTDTQYF.

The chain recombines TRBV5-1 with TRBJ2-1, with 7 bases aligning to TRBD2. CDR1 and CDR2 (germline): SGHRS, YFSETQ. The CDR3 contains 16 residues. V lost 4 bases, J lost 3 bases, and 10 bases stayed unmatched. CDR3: CASSLGRAGNYNEQFF. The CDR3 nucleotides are TGCGCCAGCAGCCTCGGCCGAGCGGGGAACTACAATGAGCAGTTCTTC.

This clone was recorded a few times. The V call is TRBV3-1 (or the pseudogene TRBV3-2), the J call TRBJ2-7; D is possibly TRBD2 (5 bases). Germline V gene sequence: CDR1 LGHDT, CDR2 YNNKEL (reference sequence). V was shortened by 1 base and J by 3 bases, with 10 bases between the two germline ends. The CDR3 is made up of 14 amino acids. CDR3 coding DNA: TGTGCCAGCAGCCAAGGTAATAGCGACTACGAGCAGTACTTC. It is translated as CASSQGNSDYEQYF.

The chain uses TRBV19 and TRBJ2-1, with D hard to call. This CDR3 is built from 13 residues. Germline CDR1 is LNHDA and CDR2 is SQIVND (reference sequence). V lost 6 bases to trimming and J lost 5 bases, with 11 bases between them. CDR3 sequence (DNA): TGTGCCAGTAGGGAAGTGGGCCACAATGAGCAGTTCTTC. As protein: CASREVGHNEQFF.

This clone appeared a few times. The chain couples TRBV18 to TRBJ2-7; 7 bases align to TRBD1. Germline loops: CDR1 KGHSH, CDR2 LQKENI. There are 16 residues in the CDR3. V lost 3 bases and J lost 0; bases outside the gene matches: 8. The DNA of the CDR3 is TGTGCCAGCTCACCCACAACCGGGACAGACTCCTACGAGCAGTACTTC. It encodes CASSPTTGTDSYEQYF. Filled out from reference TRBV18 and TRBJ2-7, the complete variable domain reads NAGVMQNPRHLVRRRGQEARLRCSPMKGHSHVYWYRQLPEEGLKFMVYLQKENIIDESGMPKERFSAEFPKEGPSILRIQQVVRGDSAAYFCASSPTTGTDSYEQYFGPGTRLTVT.

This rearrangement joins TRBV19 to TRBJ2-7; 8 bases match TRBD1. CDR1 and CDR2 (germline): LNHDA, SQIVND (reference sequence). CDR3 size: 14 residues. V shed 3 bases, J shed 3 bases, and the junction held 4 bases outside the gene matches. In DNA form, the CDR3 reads TGTGCCAGTAGTATTGGACAGGGATTCTACGAGCAGTACTTC. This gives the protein CASSIGQGFYEQYF.

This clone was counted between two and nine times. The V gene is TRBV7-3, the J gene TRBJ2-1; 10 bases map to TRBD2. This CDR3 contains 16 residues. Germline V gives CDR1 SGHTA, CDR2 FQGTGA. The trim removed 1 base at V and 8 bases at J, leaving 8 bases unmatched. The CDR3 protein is CASSLMPASGSDEQFF. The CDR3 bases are TGTGCCAGCAGCTTAATGCCGGCTAGCGGGAGCGATGAGCAGTTCTTC.

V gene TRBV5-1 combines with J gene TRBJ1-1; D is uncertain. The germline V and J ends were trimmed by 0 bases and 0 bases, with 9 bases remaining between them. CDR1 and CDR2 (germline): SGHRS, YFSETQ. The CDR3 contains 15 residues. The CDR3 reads CASSLAAGMNTEAFF. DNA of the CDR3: TGCGCCAGCAGCTTGGCCGCAGGAATGAACACTGAAGCTTTCTTT.

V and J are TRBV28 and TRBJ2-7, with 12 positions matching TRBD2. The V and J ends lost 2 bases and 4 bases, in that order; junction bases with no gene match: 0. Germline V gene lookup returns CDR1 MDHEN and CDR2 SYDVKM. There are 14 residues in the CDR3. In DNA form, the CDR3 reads TGTGCCAGCAGTTTACTAGCGGGAGGGTACGAGCAGTACTTC. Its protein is CASSLLAGGYEQYF.

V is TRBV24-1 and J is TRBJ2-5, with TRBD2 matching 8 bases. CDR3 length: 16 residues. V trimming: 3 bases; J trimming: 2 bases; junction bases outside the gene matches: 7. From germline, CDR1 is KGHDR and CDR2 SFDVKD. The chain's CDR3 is CATSDPRTSSQETQYF. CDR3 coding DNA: TGTGCCACCAGTGATCCTCGGACTAGCAGTCAAGAGACCCAGTACTTC.

The CDR3 nucleotides read TGTGCCAGCAGTACGGTACAGGGGATGTGGCAGTTCTTC. Residues: CASSTVQGMWQFF. J is TRBJ2-1 and V is TRBV27; 7 bases are shared with TRBD1. Germline V gene sequence: CDR1 MNHEY, CDR2 SMNVEV (reference sequence). The CDR3 totals 13 residues. V shed 5 bases, J shed 12 bases, and the junction held 10 bases outside the gene matches.

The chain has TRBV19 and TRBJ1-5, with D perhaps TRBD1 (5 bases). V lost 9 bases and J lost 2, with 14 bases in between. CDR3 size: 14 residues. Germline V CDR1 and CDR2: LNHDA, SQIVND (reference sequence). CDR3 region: CASRYGGGNQPQHF. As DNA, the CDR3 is TGTGCCAGCCGGTACGGGGGGGGCAATCAGCCCCAGCATTTT.

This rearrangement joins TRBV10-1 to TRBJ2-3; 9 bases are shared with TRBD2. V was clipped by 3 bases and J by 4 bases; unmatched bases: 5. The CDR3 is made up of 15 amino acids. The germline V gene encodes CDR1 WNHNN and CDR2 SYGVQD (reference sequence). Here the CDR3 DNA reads TGCGCCAGCAGTGACCTTAGCGGGAGCCCAGATACGCAGTATTTT. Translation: CASSDLSGSPDTQYF.

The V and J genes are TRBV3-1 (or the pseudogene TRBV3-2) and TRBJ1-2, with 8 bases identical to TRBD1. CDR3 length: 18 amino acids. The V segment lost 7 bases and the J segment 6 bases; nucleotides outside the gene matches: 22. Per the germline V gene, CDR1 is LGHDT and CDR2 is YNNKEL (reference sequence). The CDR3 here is CASTPLRAAGGIRHGYTF. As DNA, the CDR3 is TGTGCCAGCACCCCCCTAAGGGCGGCAGGGGGCATCAGGCATGGCTACACCTTC.

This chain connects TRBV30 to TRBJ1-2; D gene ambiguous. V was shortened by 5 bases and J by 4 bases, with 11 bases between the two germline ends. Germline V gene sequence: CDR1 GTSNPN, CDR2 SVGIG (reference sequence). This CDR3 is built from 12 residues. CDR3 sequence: CAWGDEGYGYTF. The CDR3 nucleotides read TGTGCCTGGGGGGATGAGGGCTATGGCTACACCTTC.

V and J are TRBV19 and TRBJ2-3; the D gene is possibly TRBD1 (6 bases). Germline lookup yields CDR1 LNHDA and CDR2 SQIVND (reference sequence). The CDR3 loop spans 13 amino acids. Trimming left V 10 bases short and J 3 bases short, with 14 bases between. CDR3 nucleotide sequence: TGTGCCACCTGGGGGCCTTGGACAGATACGCAGTATTTT. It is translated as CATWGPWTDTQYF. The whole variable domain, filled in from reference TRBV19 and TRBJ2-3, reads DGGITQSPKYLFRKEGQNVTLSCEQNLNHDAMYWYRQDPGQGLRLIYYSQIVNDFQKGDIAEGYSVSREKKESFPLTVTSAQKNPTAFYLCATWGPWTDTQYFGPGTRLTVL.